The entry that follows covers one T cell receptor beta chain sequence. The data originate from a study of blood T cell repertoires in COVID-19. TCRdb's copy holds only in-frame clones and misses some; the assay was immunoSEQ multiplex PCR. In the table there are about 130,000 clones, over 80% of which are singletons. This CDR3 region has 14 residues. Trimming took off 7 bases at V and 1 base at J, with 14 bases between the two ends. The V gene's germline CDR1 is LGHDT and CDR2 YNNKEL (reference sequence). This TCR was recovered from a man between 60 and 75 years old with acute or convalescent COVID-19. What was sequenced was peripheral blood. The V and J genes are TRBV3-1 (or the pseudogene TRBV3-2) and TRBJ2-7; D perhaps matches TRBD1 (7 bases). The CDR3 reads CASTKQGGSYEQYF. In nucleotides, the CDR3 is TGTGCCAGCACAAAGCAGGGGGGATCCTACGAGCAGTACTTC.